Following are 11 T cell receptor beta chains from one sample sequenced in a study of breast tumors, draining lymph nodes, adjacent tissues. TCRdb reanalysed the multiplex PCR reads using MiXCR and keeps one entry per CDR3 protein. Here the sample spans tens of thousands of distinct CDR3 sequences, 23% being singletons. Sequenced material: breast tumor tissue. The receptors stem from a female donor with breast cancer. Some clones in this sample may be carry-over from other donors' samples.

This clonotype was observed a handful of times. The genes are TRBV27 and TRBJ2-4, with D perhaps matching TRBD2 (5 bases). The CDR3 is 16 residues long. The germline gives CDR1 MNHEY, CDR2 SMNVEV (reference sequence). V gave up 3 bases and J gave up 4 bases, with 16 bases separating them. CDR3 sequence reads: CASSLLGADEKNIQYF. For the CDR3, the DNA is TGTGCCAGCAGTTTGTTAGGAGCGGACGAGAAAAACATTCAGTACTTC.

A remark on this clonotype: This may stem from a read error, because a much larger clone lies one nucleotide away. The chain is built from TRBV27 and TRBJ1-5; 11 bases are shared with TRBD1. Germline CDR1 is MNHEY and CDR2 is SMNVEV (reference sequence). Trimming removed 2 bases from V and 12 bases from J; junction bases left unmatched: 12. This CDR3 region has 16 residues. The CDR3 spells CASSLEGQGAVGIQHF. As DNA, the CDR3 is TGTGCCAGCAGTTTAGAAGGACAGGGGGCTGTCGGGATCCAGCATTTT.

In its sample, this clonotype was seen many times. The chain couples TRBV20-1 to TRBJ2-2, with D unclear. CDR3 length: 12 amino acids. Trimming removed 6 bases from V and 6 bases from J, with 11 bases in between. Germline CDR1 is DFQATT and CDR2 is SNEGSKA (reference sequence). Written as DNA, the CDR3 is TGCAGTGCCACGGACCCGGCCGGGGAGCTGTTTTTT. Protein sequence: CSATDPAGELFF.

CDR3 bases: TGCGCCAGCAGCCAAGGGTCAGACAGGCTGAATCCCTACAATGAGCAGTTCTTC. Translation: CASSQGSDRLNPYNEQFF. The rearrangement uses TRBV4-1 and TRBJ2-1, with D possibly TRBD1 on 6 matching bases. The CDR3 is 18 amino acids. Trimming took off 1 base at V and 2 bases at J, with 18 bases between the two ends. Germline CDR1 is MGHRA and CDR2 is YSYEKL.

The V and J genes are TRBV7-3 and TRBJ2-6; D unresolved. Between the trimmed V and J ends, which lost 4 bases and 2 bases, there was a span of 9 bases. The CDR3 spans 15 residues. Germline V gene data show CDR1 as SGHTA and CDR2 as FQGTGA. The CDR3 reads CASSSGSAGANVLTF. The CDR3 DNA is TGTGCCAGCAGCTCCGGGTCAGCTGGGGCCAACGTCCTGACTTTC.

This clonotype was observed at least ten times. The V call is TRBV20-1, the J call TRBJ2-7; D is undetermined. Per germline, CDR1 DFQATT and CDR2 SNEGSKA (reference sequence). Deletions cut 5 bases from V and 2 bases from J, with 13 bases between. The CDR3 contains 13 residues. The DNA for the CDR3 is TGCAGTGCTGGGCCCGCTCCGACCTACGAGCAGTACTTC. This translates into CSAGPAPTYEQYF.

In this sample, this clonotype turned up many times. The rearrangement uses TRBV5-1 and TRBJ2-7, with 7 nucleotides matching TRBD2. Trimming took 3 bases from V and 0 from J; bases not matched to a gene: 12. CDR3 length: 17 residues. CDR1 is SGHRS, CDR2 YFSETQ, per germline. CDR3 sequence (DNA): TGCGCCAGCAGCTCAGCAATAACTGGCGGGAGCTCCTACGAGCAGTACTTC. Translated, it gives CASSSAITGGSSYEQYF.

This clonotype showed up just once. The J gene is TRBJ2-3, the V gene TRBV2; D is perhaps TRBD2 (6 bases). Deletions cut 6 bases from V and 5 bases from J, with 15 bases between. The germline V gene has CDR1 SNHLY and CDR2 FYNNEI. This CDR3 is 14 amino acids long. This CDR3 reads CASRGGTLGDTQYF. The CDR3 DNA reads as TGTGCCAGCAGGGGCGGGACCCTCGGAGATACGCAGTATTTT.

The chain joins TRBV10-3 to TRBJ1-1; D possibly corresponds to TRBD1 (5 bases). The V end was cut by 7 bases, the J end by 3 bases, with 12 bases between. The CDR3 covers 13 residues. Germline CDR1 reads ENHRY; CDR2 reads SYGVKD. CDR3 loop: CAINQGGYTEAFF. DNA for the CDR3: TGTGCCATCAACCAGGGTGGCTACACTGAAGCTTTCTTT.

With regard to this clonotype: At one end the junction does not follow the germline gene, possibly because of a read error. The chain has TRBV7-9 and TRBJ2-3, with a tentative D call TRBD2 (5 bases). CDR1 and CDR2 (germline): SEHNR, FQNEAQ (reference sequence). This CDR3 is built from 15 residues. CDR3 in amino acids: CASSLRSASTDMQYF. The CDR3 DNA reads TGTGCCAGCAGCTTGCGTTCAGCTAGCACAGATATGCAGTATTTT. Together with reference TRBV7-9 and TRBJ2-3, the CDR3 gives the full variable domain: DTGVSQNPRHKITKRGQNVTFRCDPISEHNRLYWYRQTLGQGPEFLTYFQNEAQLEKSRLLSDRFSAERPKGSFSTLEIQRTEQGDSAMYLCASSLRSASTDMQYFGPGTRLTVL.

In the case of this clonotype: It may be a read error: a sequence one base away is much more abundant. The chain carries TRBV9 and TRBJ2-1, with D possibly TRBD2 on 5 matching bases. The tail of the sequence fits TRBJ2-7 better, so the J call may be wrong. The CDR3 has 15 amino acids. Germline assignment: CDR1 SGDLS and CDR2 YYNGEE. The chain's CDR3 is CASSVSGSGYNEQYF. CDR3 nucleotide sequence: TGTGCCAGCAGCGTAAGTGGGAGTGGTTACAATGAGCAGTACTTC.